This T cell receptor beta chain was sequenced during a study of shared clonotypes between healthy human individuals. For this clone: The target antigen is unknown.

Broader study findings: Sampling used blood alone; tissue repertoires probably differ.

Sequencing was performed with immunoSEQ multiplex PCR; in TCRdb, only in-frame clones are kept and a portion is missing. The sample holds 2 million to 2.5 million clones; 85% to 95% are singletons and the top ten take 0.37%. Germline values: CDR1 SGHTS, CDR2 YDEGEE. This CDR3 is built from 14 residues. V lost 3 bases and J lost 5; bases outside the gene matches: 6. This sequence was found in a young man in good health. Some clones in this sample may be carry-over from other donors' samples. Sequencing used naive CD4+ T cells from PBMCs. As to subset: CD45RA+ positively selected. This rearrangement joins TRBV5-8 to TRBJ1-2, with 8 nucleotides matching TRBD1. The DNA for the CDR3 is TGTGCCAGCAGCTCCAACAGGGGGAGGTATGGCTACACCTTC. It encodes CASSSNRGRYGYTF.